This T cell receptor beta chain is drawn from a study of control samples from healthy donors and cancer patients. The CDR3 runs to 11 residues. Between the trimmed V and J ends, which lost 5 bases and 8 bases, there was a span of 9 bases. CDR1 and CDR2 (germline): SGHAT, FQNNGV. Clones were sequenced by immunoSEQ multiplex PCR, and TCRdb holds only the in-frame ones, with some missing. This sample yields more than 95,000 clones, of which about 90% are seen a single time; more than 1.5% belongs to the top ten. This clone came up once. Sequences were obtained from blood. This sequence was found in a man in his late teens or twenties in good health. V is TRBV11-2 and J is TRBJ1-2; D ambiguous. In DNA, the CDR3 is TGTGCCAGCAGCCCGGCCTCAGGCTACACCTTC. It yields the protein CASSPASGYTF.